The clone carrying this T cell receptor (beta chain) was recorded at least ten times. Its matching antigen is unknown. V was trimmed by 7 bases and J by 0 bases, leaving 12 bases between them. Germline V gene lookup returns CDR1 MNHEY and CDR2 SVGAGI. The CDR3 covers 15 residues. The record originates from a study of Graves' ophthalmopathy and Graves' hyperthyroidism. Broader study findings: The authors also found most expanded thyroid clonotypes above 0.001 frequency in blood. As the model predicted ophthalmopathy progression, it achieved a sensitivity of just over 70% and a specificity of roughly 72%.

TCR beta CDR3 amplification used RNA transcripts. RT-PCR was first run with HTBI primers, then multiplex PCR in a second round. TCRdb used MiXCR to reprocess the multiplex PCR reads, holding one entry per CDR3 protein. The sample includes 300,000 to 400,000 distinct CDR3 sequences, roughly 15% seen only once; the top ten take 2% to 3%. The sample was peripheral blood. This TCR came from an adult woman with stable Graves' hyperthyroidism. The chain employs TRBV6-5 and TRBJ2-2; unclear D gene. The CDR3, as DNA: TGTGCCAGCACCCGCCGGCGCGCGAACACCGGGGAGCTGTTTTTT. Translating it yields CASTRRRANTGELFF.